The clone carrying this T cell receptor beta chain was seen only once. Antigen specificity is unknown. This sample was included in a study of cytomegalovirus exposure and HLA in healthy donors. Study results and caveats: Likely technical artifact: a cluster of highly shared sequence variants.

Healthy people donating bone marrow made up the donors. The CDR3 totals 14 residues. V dropped 2 bases and J dropped 5 bases, with 11 bases sitting between them. Germline lookup yields CDR1 SGHRS and CDR2 YFSETQ. With 60 Vbeta and 13 Jbeta primers, the PCR was carried out. Sequenced by immunoSEQ multiplex PCR; TCRdb stores in-frame clones only, minus some. The sample carries under 140,000 clones, around 76% recorded once. This sequence was found in a man between 25 and 39 years old in good health and CMV-seropositive. The V gene is TRBV5-1, the J gene TRBJ2-1; the D gene is possibly TRBD1 (5 bases). Sequenced sample: PBMCs. CDR3 nucleotides: TGCGCCAGCAGCTTACAGGCGGCGGACAATGAGCAGTTCTTC. This gives the protein CASSLQAADNEQFF. Full variable domain (remainder filled in from reference TRBV5-1 and TRBJ2-1): KAGVTQTPRYLIKTRGQQVTLSCSPISGHRSVSWYQQTPGQGLQFLFEYFSETQRNKGNFPGRFSGRQFSNSRSEMNVSTLELGDSALYLCASSLQAADNEQFFGPGTRLTVL.